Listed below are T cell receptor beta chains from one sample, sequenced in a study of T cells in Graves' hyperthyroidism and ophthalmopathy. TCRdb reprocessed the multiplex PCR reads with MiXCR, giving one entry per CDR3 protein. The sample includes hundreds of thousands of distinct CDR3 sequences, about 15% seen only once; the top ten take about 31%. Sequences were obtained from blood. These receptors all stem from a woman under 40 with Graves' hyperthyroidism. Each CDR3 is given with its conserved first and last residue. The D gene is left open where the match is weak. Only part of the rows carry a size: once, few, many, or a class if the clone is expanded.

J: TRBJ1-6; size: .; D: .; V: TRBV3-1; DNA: TGTGCCAGCAGAGACATGGAAAATTCACCCCTCCACTTT; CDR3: CASRDMENSPLHF
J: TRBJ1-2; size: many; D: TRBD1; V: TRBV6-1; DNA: TGTGCCAGCAGAATTGGGACAGGAGCTAACTATGGCTACACCTTC; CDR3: CASRIGTGANYGYTF
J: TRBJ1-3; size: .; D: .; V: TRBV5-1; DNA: TGCGCCAGCAGCTTGGAAGAAACTGGCGGAAACACCATATATTTT; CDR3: CASSLEETGGNTIYF
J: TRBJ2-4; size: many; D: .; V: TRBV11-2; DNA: TGTGCCAGCAGCTTAGCGGCGGGTTCGCTAGCCAAAAACATTCAGTACTTC; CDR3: CASSLAAGSLAKNIQYF
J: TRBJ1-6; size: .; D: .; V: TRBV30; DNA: TGTGCCTGGAGGGCGGGAACAGACAATTCACCCCTCCACTTT; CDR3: CAWRAGTDNSPLHF
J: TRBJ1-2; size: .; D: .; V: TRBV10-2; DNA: TGCGCCAGCAGTGACGGAGTTAACTATGGCTACACCTTC; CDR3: CASSDGVNYGYTF
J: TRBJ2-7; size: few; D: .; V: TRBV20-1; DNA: TGCAGTGCTAGAAGCCTTAGCGGAGCCTCCTACGAGCAGTACTTC; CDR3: CSARSLSGASYEQYF
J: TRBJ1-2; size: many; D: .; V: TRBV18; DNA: TGTGCCAGCTCACAAACGGGACTCCCTTTGTACACCTTC; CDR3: CASSQTGLPLYTF
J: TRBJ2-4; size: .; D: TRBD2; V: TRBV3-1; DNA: TGTGCCAGCAGCCAAGAAGGGCTAGCGGGAGGGCCCAAAAACATTCAGTACTTC; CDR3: CASSQEGLAGGPKNIQYF
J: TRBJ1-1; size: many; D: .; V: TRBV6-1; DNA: TGTGCCAGCCGGACACCGAACACTGAAGCTTTCTTT; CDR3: CASRTPNTEAFF
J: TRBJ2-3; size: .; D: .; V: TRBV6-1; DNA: TGTGCCAGCAGTGAAACAATTGGGGCCCCCGGAGAGCAGTATTTT; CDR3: CASSETIGAPGEQYF
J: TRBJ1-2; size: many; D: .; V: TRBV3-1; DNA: TGTGCCAGCAGCCAAGTCGGGGGGTTTGGCTACACCTTC; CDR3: CASSQVGGFGYTF
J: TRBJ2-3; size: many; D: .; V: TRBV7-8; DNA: TGTGCCAGCAGCCGGACGCTAGCAGGTTTCACAGATACGCAGTATTTT; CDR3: CASSRTLAGFTDTQYF
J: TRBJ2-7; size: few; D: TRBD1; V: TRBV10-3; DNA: TGTGCCATCAGAGAAGCAGACAGGGGTTGGCAGTACTTC; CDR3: CAIREADRGWQYF
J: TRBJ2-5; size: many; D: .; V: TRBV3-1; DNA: TGTGCCAGCAGCCAAGGCGGGGAGACCCAGTACTTC; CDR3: CASSQGGETQYF
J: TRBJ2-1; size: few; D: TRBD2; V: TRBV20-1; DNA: TGCAGTGCGTGGATACTAGCGATCTCCTACAATGAGCAGTCCTTC; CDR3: CSAWILAISYNEQSF
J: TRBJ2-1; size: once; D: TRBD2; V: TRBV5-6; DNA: TGTGCCAGCAGCTTGGATCTCACTAGCGTACCCTACAATGAGCAGTTCTTC; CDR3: CASSLDLTSVPYNEQFF
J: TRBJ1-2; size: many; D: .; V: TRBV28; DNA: TGTGCCAGCACCATCTCTGGCTATGGCTACACCTTC; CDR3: CASTISGYGYTF
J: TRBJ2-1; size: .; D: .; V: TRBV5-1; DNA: TGCGCCAGCAGCTTGGCCGCGCAGGAAAGCAATGAGCAGTTCTTC; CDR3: CASSLAAQESNEQFF
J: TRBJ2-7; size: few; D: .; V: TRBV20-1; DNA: TGCAGTGCTAAAGTCCCAGGAATCTCCTACGAGCAGTACTTC; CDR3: CSAKVPGISYEQYF
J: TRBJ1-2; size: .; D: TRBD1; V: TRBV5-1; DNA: TGCGCCAGCAGCTTGGAGTCGAAGGGGGCGGGTGGCTACACCTTC; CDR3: CASSLESKGAGGYTF
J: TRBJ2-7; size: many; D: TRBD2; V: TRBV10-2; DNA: TGCGCCAGCAGTGAGTCTGCAAGGACTAGCGGGATCTTATACGAGCAGTACTTC; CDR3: CASSESARTSGILYEQYF
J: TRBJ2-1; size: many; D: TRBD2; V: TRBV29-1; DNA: TGCAGCGTTGCCGCGGGAGGGGGAAATGAGCAGTTCTTC; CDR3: CSVAAGGGNEQFF
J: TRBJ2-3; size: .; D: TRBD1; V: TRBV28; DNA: TGTGCCAGTCCCGCCCCACCAGGGGGCAATGGCACAGATACGCAGTATTTT; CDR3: CASPAPPGGNGTDTQYF
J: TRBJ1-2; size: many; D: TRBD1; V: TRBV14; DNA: TGTGCCAGCAGCCATCCCGGACAGGGACGCTATGGCTACACCTTC; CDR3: CASSHPGQGRYGYTF
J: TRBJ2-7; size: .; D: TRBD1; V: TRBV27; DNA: TGTGCCAGCAGTTTATCGGGACAGGGAGGTTGGCGGTACTTC; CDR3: CASSLSGQGGWRYF
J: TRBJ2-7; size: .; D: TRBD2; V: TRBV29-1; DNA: TGCAGCGTCATCGGACTAGCCTGGTCCTACGAGCAGTACTTC; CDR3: CSVIGLAWSYEQYF
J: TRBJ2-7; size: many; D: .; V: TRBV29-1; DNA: TGCAGCGTTGAGGGTCCACAGGGAGGATCCTACGAGCAGTACTTC; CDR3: CSVEGPQGGSYEQYF
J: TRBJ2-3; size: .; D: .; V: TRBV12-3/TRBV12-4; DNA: TGTGCCAGCAGTGTATCCCTAGCGGGACAGGGGGATACGCAGTATTTT; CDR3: CASSVSLAGQGDTQYF
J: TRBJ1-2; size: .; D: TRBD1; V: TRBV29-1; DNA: TGCAGCGCATCCGGGACAGTCTATGGCTACACCTTC; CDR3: CSASGTVYGYTF
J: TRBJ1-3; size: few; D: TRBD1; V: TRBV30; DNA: TGTGCCTGGGGTCTCGGGACAGAGATAAACACCATATATTTT; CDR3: CAWGLGTEINTIYF
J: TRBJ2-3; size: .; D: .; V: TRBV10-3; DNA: TGTGCCATCGGAGCCTCCACAGATACGCAGTATTTT; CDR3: CAIGASTDTQYF
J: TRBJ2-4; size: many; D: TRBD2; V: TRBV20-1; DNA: TGCAGTGCAGACCTAGCGGGTGCCAAAAACATTCAGTACTTC; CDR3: CSADLAGAKNIQYF
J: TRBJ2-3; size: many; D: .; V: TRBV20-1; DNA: TGCAGCGTAACAGGGTGGGGTACAGATACGCAGTATTTT; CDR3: CSVTGWGTDTQYF
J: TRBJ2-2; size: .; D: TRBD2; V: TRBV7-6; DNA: TGTGCCAGCAGCTTAACGACGGGGACTAGCGACCCCACCGGGGAGCTGTTTTTT; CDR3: CASSLTTGTSDPTGELFF
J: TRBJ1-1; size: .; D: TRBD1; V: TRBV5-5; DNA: TGTGCCAGCAGCTTGGCCCTGAACAGGGGAACTGAAGCTTTCTTT; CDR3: CASSLALNRGTEAFF
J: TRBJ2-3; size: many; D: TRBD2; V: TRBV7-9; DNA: TGTGCCAGCAGCTTGCGACTAGCGGAGGATACGCAGTATTTT; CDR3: CASSLRLAEDTQYF
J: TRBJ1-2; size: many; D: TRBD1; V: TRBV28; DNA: TGTGCCAGCAGGACAGGGGTCTCTGGCTACACCTTC; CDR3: CASRTGVSGYTF
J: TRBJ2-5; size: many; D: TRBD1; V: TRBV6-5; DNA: TGTGCCAGCAGTTACGGGGACAGCCAAGAGACCCAGTACTTC; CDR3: CASSYGDSQETQYF
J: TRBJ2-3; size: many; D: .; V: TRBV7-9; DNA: TGTGCCAGCAGCTTCTCGGGAGCGGCGGATACGCAGTATTTT; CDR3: CASSFSGAADTQYF
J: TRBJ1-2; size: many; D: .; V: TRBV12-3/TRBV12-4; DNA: TGTGCCAGCAGTTTAGATACTTATGGCTACACCTTC; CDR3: CASSLDTYGYTF
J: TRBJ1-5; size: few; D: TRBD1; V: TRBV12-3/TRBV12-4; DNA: TGTGCCAGCAGCCCTCATCCACAGGGGAATCAGCCCCAGCATTTT; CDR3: CASSPHPQGNQPQHF
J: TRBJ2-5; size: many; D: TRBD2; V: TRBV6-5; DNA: TGTGCCAGCAGTTACGGACTAGCGGGAACCAGCCGAGAGACCCAGTACTTC; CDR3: CASSYGLAGTSRETQYF
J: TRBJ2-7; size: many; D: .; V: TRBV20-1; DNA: TGCAGTGCTGCCCGCGAGAGCTCCTACGAGCAGTACTTC; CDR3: CSAARESSYEQYF
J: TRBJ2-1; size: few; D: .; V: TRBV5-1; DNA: TGCGCCAGCAGCCTTTATGGGGCCAATGAGCAGTTCTTC; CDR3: CASSLYGANEQFF
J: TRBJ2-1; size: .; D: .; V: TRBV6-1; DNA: TGTGCCAGCAGTCAGACACAGTACAATAAGCAGTTCTTC; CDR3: CASSQTQYNKQFF
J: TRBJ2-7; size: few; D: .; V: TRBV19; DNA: TGTGCCAGTAGTATTGCCATCTCCTACGAGCAGTACTTC; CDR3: CASSIAISYEQYF
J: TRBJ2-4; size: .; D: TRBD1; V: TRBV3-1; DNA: TGTGCCAGCAGCCAGACCGACAGGGGGGCCAAAAACATTCAGTACTTC; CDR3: CASSQTDRGAKNIQYF
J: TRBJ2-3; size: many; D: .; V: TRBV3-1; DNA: TGTGCCAGCAGCCAAGAGGTCGGAGGCGTAAATACGCAGTATTTT; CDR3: CASSQEVGGVNTQYF
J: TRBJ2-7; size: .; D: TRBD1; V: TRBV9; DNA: TGTGCCAGCAGCGTAGGCCGGGACAGCTATACGTACGAGCAGTACTTC; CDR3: CASSVGRDSYTYEQYF
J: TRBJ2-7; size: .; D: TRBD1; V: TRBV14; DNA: TGTGCCAGCAGGAGGACAGGGGGAGGAAACGAGCAGTACTTC; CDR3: CASRRTGGGNEQYF
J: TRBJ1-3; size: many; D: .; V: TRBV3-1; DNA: TGTGCCAGCAGCCGGAAGGCCGGGACCGGTGGAAACACCATATATTTT; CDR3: CASSRKAGTGGNTIYF
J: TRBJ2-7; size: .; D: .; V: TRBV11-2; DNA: TGTGCCAGCAGCTTCGGGCAGGGAATGCAGTACTTC; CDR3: CASSFGQGMQYF
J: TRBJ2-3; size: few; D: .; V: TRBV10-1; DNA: TGCGCCAGCAGTGAGTCCACAGGGCCAGATACGCAGTATTTT; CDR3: CASSESTGPDTQYF
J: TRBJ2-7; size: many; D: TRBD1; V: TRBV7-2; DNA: TGTGCCAGCAGCCAACCACAGGGGGTGTACGAGCAGTACTTC; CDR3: CASSQPQGVYEQYF
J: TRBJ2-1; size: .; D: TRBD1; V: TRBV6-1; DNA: TGTGCCAGCAGTATGGACAGGGGCAGATACAATGAGCAGTTCTTC; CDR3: CASSMDRGRYNEQFF
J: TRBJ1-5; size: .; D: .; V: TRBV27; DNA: TGTGCCAGCAGTTCTCCGGCAGGGATTTACTATAGCAATCAGCTCCAGCATTTT; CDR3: CASSSPAGIYYSNQLQHF
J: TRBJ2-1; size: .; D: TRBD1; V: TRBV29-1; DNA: TGCAGCGTTGGATGGGACAGGGTTTCTGAGCAGTTCTTC; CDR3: CSVGWDRVSEQFF
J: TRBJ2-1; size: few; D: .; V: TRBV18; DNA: TGTGCCAGCTCACCTCTGGGACTGGGATACAATGAGCAGTTCTTC; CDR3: CASSPLGLGYNEQFF